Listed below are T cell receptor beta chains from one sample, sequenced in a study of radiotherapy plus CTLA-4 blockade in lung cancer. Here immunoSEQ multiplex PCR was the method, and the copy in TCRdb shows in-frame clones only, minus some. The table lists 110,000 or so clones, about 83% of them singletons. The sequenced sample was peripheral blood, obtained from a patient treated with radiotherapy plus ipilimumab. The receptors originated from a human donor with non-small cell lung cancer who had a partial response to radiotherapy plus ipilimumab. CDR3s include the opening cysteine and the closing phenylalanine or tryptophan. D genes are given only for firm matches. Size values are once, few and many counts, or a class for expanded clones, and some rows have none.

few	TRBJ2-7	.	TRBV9	CASSVVAGSYEQYF	TGTGCCAGCAGCGTAGTGGCTGGCTCCTACGAGCAGTACTTC
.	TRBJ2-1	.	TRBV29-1	CSVVLAGRNEQFF	TGCAGCGTGGTCCTAGCTGGGCGGAATGAGCAGTTCTTC
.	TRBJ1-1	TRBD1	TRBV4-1	CASSARQGGNTEAFF	TGCGCCAGCAGCGCGAGACAGGGGGGGAACACTGAAGCTTTCTTT
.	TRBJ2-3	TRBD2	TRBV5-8	CASSRESTSGSFRDADTQYF	TGTGCCAGCAGCAGAGAATCGACTAGCGGGAGTTTTCGAGACGCAGATACGCAGTATTTT
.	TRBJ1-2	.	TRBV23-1	CASSRALRERPNYGYTF	TGCGCCAGCAGTCGGGCGCTGAGGGAGCGCCCCAACTATGGCTACACCTTC
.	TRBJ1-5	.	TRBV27	CASRIRGPLVMGNQPQHF	TGTGCCAGCAGAATAAGGGGCCCCCTGGTAATGGGCAATCAGCCCCAGCATTTT
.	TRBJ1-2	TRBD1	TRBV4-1	CASSQASETGVYGYTF	TGCGCCAGCAGCCAAGCTTCGGAGACAGGGGTTTACGGCTACACCTTC
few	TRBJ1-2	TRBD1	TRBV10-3	CAISGSRTGDGYTF	TGTGCCATCAGTGGGTCTCGGACAGGGGATGGCTACACCTTC
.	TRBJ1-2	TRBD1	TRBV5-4	CASSLGGTGDYGYTF	TGTGCCAGCAGCTTGGGCGGGACAGGGGACTATGGCTACACCTTC
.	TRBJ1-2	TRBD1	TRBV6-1	CASSLKGQGIRGYTF	TGTGCCAGCAGTCTTAAGGGACAGGGGATTCGTGGCTACACCTTC
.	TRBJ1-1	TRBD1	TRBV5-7	CASSLDRGGTEAFF	TGTGCCAGCAGCTTGGACAGGGGAGGCACTGAAGCTTTCTTT
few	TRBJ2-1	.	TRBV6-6	CASNGWSGVVEQFF	TGTGCCAGCAATGGGTGGTCAGGGGTCGTTGAGCAGTTCTTC
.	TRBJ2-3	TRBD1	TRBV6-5	CASRTGLTDTQYF	TGTGCCAGCAGGACAGGGCTCACAGATACGCAGTATTTT
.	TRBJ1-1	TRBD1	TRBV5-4	CASSLGQGVTEAFF	TGTGCCAGCAGCCTGGGCCAGGGGGTCACTGAAGCTTTCTTT
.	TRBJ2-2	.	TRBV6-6	CASRITGSNTGELFF	TGTGCCAGCAGGATCACAGGGTCGAACACCGGGGAGCTGTTTTTT
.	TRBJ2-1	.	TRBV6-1	CAIQRPGYYNEQFF	TGTGCCATCCAACGGCCAGGCTACTACAATGAGCAGTTCTTC
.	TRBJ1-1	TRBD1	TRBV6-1	CASSEAGQGEAFF	TGTGCCAGCAGTGAAGCCGGACAGGGAGAAGCTTTCTTT
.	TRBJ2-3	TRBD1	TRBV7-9	CASSQYKGQGKGNTQYF	TGTGCCAGCAGCCAGTATAAGGGACAGGGAAAAGGGAATACGCAGTATTTT
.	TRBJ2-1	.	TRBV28	CASRYGGGRASYNEQFF	TGTGCCAGCAGATATGGGGGGGGGCGGGCCTCTTACAATGAGCAGTTCTTC
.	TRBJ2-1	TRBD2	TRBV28	CASSLRAGGNEQFF	TGTGCCAGCAGTTTAAGAGCGGGGGGCAATGAGCAGTTCTTC
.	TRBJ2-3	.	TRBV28	CASSLYGRTDTQYF	TGTGCCAGCAGTTTATATGGGAGGACAGATACGCAGTATTTT
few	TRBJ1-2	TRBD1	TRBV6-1	CASSQTGGDTYGYTF	TGTGCCAGCAGTCAAACAGGGGGGGATACATATGGCTACACCTTC
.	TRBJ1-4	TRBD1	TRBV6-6	CASSWDRTNEKLFF	TGTGCCAGCAGTTGGGACAGGACTAATGAAAAACTGTTTTTT
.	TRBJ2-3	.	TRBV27	CASSLQGLVGSRYTQYF	TGTGCCAGCAGTTTACAGGGTCTCGTGGGATCGCGATATACGCAGTATTTT
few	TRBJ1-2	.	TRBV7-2	CASGDRTGVDGYTF	TGTGCCAGCGGAGACAGGACTGGGGTCGATGGCTACACCTTC
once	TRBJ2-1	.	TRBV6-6	CASSYSPLNEQFF	TGTGCCAGCAGTTACTCCCCCCTCAATGAGCAGTTCTTC
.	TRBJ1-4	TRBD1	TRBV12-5	CASGPGQYQGRRNEKLFF	TGTGCTAGTGGTCCGGGACAGTATCAGGGAAGGAGAAATGAAAAACTGTTTTTT
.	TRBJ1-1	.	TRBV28	CASSFPGDTEAFF	TGTGCCAGCAGTTTCCCGGGGGACACTGAAGCTTTCTTT
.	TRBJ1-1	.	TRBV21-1	CASSTLARGTEAFF	TGTGCCAGCAGCACGCTTGCCAGAGGCACTGAAGCTTTCTTT
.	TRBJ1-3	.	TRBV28	CASSLGRAQGNTIYF	TGTGCCAGCAGTTTGGGCAGGGCGCAAGGAAACACCATATATTTT
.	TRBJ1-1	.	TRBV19	CASSIERGKGAEAFF	TGTGCCAGTAGTATAGAAAGGGGCAAGGGGGCTGAAGCTTTCTTT
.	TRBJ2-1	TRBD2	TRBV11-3	CASSLVAGNEQFF	TGTGCCAGCAGCTTAGTAGCGGGCAATGAGCAGTTCTTC
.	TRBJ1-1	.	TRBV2	CASLGTLNTEAFF	TGTGCCAGCCTAGGGACATTGAACACTGAAGCTTTCTTT
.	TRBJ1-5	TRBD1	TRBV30	CAWGTGSDGNQPQHF	TGTGCCTGGGGGACAGGGAGCGATGGGAATCAGCCCCAGCATTTT
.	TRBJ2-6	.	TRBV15	CATSRDWAIKSSGANVLTF	TGTGCCACCAGCAGAGATTGGGCCATAAAGAGCTCTGGGGCCAACGTCCTGACTTTC
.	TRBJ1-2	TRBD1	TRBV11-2	CASSSLRTGVGYTF	TGTGCCAGCAGCAGTCTAAGGACAGGGGTTGGCTACACCTTC
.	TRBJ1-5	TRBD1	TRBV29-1	CSVSDRAGQPQHF	TGCAGCGTATCCGACAGGGCCGGTCAGCCCCAGCATTTT
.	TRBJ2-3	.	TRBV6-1	CASSGTADTQYF	TGTGCCAGCAGTGGGACTGCAGATACGCAGTATTTT
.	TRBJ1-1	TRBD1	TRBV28	CASSLQGARTEAFF	TGTGCCAGCAGCCTACAGGGGGCGCGGACTGAAGCTTTCTTT
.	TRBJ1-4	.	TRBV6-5	CASSYSGPGAYEKLFF	TGTGCCAGCAGTTACTCGGGCCCAGGGGCTTATGAAAAACTGTTTTTT
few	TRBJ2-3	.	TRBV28	CASSLMGGGADTQYF	TGTGCCAGCAGTTTAATGGGCGGCGGGGCAGATACGCAGTATTTT
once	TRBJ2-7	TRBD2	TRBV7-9	CASSPGLAGGFYEQYF	TGTGCCAGCAGCCCCGGACTAGCGGGAGGGTTCTACGAGCAGTACTTC
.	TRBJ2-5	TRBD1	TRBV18	CASSPLGTVDQETQYF	TGTGCCAGCTCACCCCTCGGGACAGTGGATCAAGAGACCCAGTACTTC
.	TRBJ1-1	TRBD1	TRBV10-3	CAISEPRQGSFSEAFF	TGTGCCATCAGTGAGCCCCGACAGGGGAGTTTCTCTGAAGCTTTCTTT
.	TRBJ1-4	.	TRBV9	CASSVGQVGEKLFF	TGTGCCAGCAGCGTAGGGCAGGTGGGCGAAAAACTGTTTTTT
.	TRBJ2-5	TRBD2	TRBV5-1	CASSTAGTSVETQYF	TGCGCCAGCAGCACCGCCGGGACTAGCGTGGAGACCCAGTACTTC
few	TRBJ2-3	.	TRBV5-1	CASTLTVTDTQYF	TGCGCCAGCACCTTGACGGTCACAGATACGCAGTATTTT
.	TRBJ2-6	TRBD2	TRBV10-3	CAIRGLAGFSGANVLTF	TGTGCCATCAGAGGACTAGCGGGATTCTCTGGGGCCAACGTCCTGACTTTC
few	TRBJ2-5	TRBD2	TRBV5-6	CASSLELGGQETQYF	TGTGCCAGCAGCTTGGAACTGGGGGGGCAAGAGACCCAGTACTTC
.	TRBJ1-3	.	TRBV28	CASSSHSGNTIYF	TGTGCCAGCAGTTCCCACTCTGGAAACACCATATATTTT
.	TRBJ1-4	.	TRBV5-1	CASSLGTTNEKLFF	TGCGCCAGCAGCTTGGGTACAACTAATGAAAAACTGTTTTTT